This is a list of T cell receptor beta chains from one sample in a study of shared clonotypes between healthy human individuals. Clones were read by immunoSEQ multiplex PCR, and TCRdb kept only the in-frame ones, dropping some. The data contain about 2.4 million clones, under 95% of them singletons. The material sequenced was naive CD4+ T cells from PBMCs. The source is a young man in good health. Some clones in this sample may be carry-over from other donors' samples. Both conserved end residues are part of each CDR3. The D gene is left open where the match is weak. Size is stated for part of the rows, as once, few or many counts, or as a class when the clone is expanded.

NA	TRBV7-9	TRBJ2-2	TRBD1	CASSLGWTGNTGELFF	TGTGCCAGCAGCTTAGGCTGGACAGGGAACACCGGGGAGCTGTTTTTT
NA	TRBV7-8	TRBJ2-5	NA	CASSQGDTQETQYF	TGTGCCAGCAGTCAAGGGGACACCCAAGAGACCCAGTACTTC
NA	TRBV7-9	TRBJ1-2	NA	CAITTRGDGYTF	TGTGCCATCACTACCAGGGGAGATGGCTACACCTTC
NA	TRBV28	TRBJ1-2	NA	CASRPTGYYGYTF	TGTGCCAGCAGACCGACAGGCTACTATGGCTACACCTTC
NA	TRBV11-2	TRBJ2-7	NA	CASSLDDGRGYEQYF	TGTGCCAGCAGCTTAGATGACGGGCGCGGCTACGAGCAGTACTTC
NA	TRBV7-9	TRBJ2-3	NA	CASSGNTADTQYF	TGTGCCAGCAGCGGTAACACGGCGGATACGCAGTATTTT
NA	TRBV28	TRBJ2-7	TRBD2	CASSMTSGVSYEQYF	TGTGCCAGCAGTATGACTAGCGGGGTCTCCTACGAGCAGTACTTC
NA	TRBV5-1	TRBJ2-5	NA	CASSLNRAETQYF	TGCGCCAGCAGCTTGAACAGGGCTGAGACCCAGTACTTC
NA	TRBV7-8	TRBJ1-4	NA	CASSRNRAPNEKLFF	TGTGCCAGCAGCAGAAACAGGGCACCTAATGAAAAACTGTTTTTT
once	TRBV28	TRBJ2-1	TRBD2	CASSSGSRNEQFF	TGTGCCAGCTCCAGCGGGAGTAGAAATGAGCAGTTCTTC
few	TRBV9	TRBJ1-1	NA	CATPWGRFFEAFF	TGTGCCACCCCCTGGGGGAGATTCTTTGAAGCTTTCTTT
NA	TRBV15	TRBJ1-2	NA	CATSRDIRDYGYTF	TGTGCCACCAGCAGAGATATCAGGGACTATGGCTACACCTTC
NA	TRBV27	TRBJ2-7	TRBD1	CATRERQGVWYEQYF	TGTGCCACCCGGGAACGACAGGGGGTATGGTACGAGCAGTACTTC
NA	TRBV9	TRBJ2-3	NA	CASSVAGQRTDTQYF	TGTGCCAGCAGCGTAGCGGGACAACGCACAGATACGCAGTATTTT
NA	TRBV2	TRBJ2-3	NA	CASSEALRPEITDTQYF	TGTGCCAGCAGTGAAGCGCTTCGACCCGAAATCACAGATACGCAGTATTTT
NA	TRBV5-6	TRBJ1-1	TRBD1	CASSLARGRGNTEAFF	TGTGCCAGCAGCTTGGCAAGGGGGCGCGGAAACACTGAAGCTTTCTTT
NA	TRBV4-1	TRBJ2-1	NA	CASSQVFGRGAGEQFF	TGCGCCAGCAGCCAAGTGTTCGGCAGGGGGGCCGGTGAGCAGTTCTTC
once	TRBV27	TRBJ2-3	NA	CASSYGLGITDTQYF	TGTGCCAGCAGTTACGGTCTTGGGATCACAGATACGCAGTATTTT
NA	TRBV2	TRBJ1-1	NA	CASTRGENTEAFF	TGTGCCAGCACCCGCGGGGAGAACACTGAAGCTTTCTTT
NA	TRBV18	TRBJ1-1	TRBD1	CASSPPNRGVGTEAFF	TGTGCCAGCTCACCACCGAACAGGGGGGTGGGCACTGAAGCTTTCTTT
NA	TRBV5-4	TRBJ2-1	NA	CASSLAAGHNYNEQFF	TGTGCCAGCAGCTTGGCCGCAGGACACAACTACAATGAGCAGTTCTTC